The entry below gives a single T cell receptor beta chain sequence along with its context. Its antigen is not identified. The data are from a study of OX40 agonist ivuxolimab in advanced cancers. Study in general: Patients were treated with ivuxolimab, an agonistic anti-OX40 (CD134) antibody. Age averaged around 58 years (range about 20 to 79), and roughly 82% were male. Notes on the study in general: More expanded clones were seen, on average, in CD8+ T cells than in CD4+. With doses of 0.1 to 3.0 mg/kg, CD4+ and CD8+ blood T cells had undergone clonal expansion by week 6.

The germline V gene encodes CDR1 SNHLY and CDR2 FYNNEI. The CDR3 length is 13 residues. Trimming took 6 bases from V and 4 from J, leaving 13 bases between them. Profiled with immunoSEQ multiplex PCR; TCRdb holds only in-frame clones, not every one. The sample lists approximately 39,000 clones, 88% occurring once. V is TRBV2 and J is TRBJ2-7; D might be TRBD1 (5 bases). The sample consisted of CD4+ or CD8+ T cells sorted from blood, taken in a trial of the OX40 agonist ivuxolimab. This clonotype was sampled from an adult with an advanced solid tumor such as melanoma, head and neck, liver or kidney cancer. The CDR3 bases are TGTGCCAGCAGGAGACTCGGACAATACGAGCAGTACTTC. This gives the protein CASRRLGQYEQYF.